This T cell receptor beta chain was captured by sequencing in a study of human T cells and chemical hapten exposure. Overall study context: Cases of alopecia areata, totalis or universalis occurred in a predominantly female patient group.

This sample's time point: patch test 1, 2 weeks after DPC sensitization. Stated treatment: therapeutic diphenylcyclopropenone sensitization with weekly scalp DPC. The template was total RNA from unfractionated whole blood. CDR3 length: 19 amino acids. Trimming cost V 4 bases and J 5 bases; bases outside gene matches: 12. CDR1 is MNHNS and CDR2 is SASEGT in the germline V gene. Library construction involved attaching unique molecular identifiers to individual cDNA molecules, which allowed quantitative, reproducible TCR counting. Each CDR3 protein gets one entry after TCRdb re-called the RACE reads with MiXCR. Among tens of thousands of distinct CDR3 sequences, about a tenth were seen once, and the ten largest hold about 1.3%.

The V call is TRBV6-1, the J call TRBJ2-1; the match to TRBD2 covers 15 bases. The sequence was collected from a woman in her forties or fifties with alopecia areata. Some clones in this sample may be carry-over from other donors' samples. The sequences come from whole blood, collected in connection with sensitization to the hapten diphenylcyclopropenone (DPC). The CDR3, as DNA: TGTGCCAGCAGTGTCTACGGGACTAGCGGGAGGACAAAAGACAATGAGCAGTTCTTC. Encoded protein: CASSVYGTSGRTKDNEQFF.